The rows below give T cell receptor beta chains drawn from one sample of a study of identical twins. TCRdb re-called the 5' RACE reads with MiXCR, one entry per CDR3 protein. Of some 760,000 distinct CDR3 sequences listed, over 15% are singletons. In addition, the sample was reused for a study of T cells expressing NK-cell markers.

The sequenced material came from PBMCs. The source is a young woman in good health. CDR3s include the opening cysteine and the closing phenylalanine or tryptophan. A D gene is named only where the DNA matches it firmly. Rows may omit the clone size; those that give it use once, few, many or a size class.

TRBJ1-1 TRBD1 TRBV7-9 . CASSSKAAGQAEAFF TGTGCCAGCAGCTCAAAAGCCGCAGGACAGGCTGAAGCTTTCTTT
TRBJ2-3 TRBD2 TRBV20-1 once CSARASGSPSTDTQYF TGCAGTGCTCGGGCTAGCGGGAGCCCTAGCACAGATACGCAGTATTTT
TRBJ1-2 . TRBV20-1 . CSARSRGDGYTF TGCAGTGCTAGATCCAGGGGCGATGGCTACACCTTC
TRBJ1-1 TRBD1 TRBV12-3/TRBV12-4 few CASRHRGTEAFF TGTGCCAGCAGGCACAGGGGCACTGAAGCTTTCTTT
TRBJ1-6 . TRBV12-3/TRBV12-4 few CASLAGTNSPLHF TGTGCCAGCCTAGCCGGGACTAATTCACCCCTCCACTTT
TRBJ2-7 . TRBV6-2/TRBV6-3 once CASSSGTRAATYEQYF TGTGCCAGCAGTTCCGGGACCAGGGCGGCCACCTACGAGCAGTACTTC
TRBJ2-7 . TRBV5-1 many CASSLGVTAYEQYF TGCGCCAGCAGCTTGGGGGTGACAGCCTACGAGCAGTACTTC
TRBJ1-5 . TRBV9 few CASSVEAENQPQHF TGTGCCAGCAGCGTAGAGGCAGAGAATCAGCCCCAGCATTTT
TRBJ2-5 TRBD2 TRBV7-3 . CASSLTSGVEETQYF TGTGCCAGCAGCTTAACTAGCGGGGTGGAAGAGACCCAGTACTTC
TRBJ2-1 TRBD2 TRBV5-1 few CASSLLWAGETNEQFF TGCGCCAGCAGCTTGCTATGGGCGGGGGAAACCAATGAGCAGTTCTTC
TRBJ2-1 TRBD2 TRBV27 few CASGLSGGSYNEQFF TGTGCCAGCGGACTTAGCGGGGGGTCCTACAATGAGCAGTTCTTC
TRBJ2-5 TRBD2 TRBV25-1 . CASSPSYLAGVETQYF TGTGCCAGCAGTCCATCCTATCTAGCGGGGGTGGAGACCCAGTACTTC
TRBJ2-3 TRBD2 TRBV6-2/TRBV6-3 few CASSSGLARTDTQYF TGTGCCAGCAGTTCTGGACTAGCTCGTACAGATACGCAGTATTTT
TRBJ2-1 TRBD1 TRBV30 few CACTGVGVNEQFF TGTGCCTGCACAGGGGTCGGAGTCAATGAGCAGTTCTTC
TRBJ2-7 . TRBV7-8 few CASSLNSGRMPYEQYF TGTGCCAGCAGCTTAAATAGCGGACGGATGCCCTACGAGCAGTACTTC
TRBJ1-3 . TRBV5-1 many CASSLLGGPGNTIYF TGCGCCAGCAGCTTGTTAGGAGGTCCTGGAAACACCATATATTTT